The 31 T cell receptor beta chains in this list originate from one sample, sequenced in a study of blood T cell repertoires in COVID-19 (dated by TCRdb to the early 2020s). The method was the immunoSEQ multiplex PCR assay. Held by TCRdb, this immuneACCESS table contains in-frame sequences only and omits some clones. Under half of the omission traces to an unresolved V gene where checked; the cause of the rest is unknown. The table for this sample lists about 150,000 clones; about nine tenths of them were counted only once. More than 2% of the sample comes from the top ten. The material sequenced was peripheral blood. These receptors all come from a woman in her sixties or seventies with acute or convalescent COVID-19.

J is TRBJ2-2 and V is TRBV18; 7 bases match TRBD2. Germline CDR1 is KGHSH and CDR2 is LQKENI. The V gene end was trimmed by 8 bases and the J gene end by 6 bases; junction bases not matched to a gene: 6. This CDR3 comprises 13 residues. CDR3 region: CASGAGTSGELFF. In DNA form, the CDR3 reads TGTGCCAGCGGAGCGGGGACGTCCGGGGAGCTGTTTTTT.

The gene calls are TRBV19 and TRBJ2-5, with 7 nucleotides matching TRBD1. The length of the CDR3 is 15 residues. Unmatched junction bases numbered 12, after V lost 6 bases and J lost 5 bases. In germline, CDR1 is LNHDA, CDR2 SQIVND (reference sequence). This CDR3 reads CASSSGTVGSETQYF. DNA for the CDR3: TGTGCCAGTAGCTCCGGGACAGTGGGGTCCGAGACCCAGTACTTC.

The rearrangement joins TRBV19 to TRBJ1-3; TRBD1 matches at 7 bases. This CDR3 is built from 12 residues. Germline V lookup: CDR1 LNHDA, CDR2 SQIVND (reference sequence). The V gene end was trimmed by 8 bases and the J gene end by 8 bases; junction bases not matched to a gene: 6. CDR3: CASAGQRHTIYF. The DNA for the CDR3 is TGTGCCAGTGCGGGACAGCGACACACCATATATTTT.

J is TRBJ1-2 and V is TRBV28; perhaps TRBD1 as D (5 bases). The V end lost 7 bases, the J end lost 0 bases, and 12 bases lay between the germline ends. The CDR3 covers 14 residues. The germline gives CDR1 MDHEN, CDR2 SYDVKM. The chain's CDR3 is CASTSRGTNYGYTF. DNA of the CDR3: TGTGCCAGCACCTCACGGGGGACTAACTATGGCTACACCTTC.

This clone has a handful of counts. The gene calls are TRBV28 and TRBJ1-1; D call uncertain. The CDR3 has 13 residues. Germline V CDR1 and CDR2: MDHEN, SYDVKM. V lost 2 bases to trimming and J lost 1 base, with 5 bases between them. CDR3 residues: CASSLVQNTEAFF. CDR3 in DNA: TGTGCCAGCAGTTTAGTCCAGAACACTGAAGCTTTCTTT.

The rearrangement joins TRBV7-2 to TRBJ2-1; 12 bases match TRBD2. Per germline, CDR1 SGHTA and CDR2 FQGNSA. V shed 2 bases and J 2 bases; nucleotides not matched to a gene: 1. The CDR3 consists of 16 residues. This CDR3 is CASSLTSGGTYNEQFF. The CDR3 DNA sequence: TGTGCCAGCAGCTTAACTAGCGGGGGGACCTACAATGAGCAGTTCTTC.

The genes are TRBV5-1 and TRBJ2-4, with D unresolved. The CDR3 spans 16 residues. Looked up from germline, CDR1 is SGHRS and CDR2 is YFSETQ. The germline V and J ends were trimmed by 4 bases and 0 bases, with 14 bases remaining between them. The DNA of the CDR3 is TGCGCCAGCAGCCCGACAATAAACCTAGCCAAAAACATTCAGTACTTC. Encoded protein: CASSPTINLAKNIQYF.

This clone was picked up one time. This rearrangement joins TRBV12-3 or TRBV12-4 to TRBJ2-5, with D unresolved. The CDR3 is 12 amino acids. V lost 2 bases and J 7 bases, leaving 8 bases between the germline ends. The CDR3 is CASSLIPGTQYF. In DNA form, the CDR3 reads TGTGCCAGCAGTTTAATCCCAGGGACCCAGTACTTC.

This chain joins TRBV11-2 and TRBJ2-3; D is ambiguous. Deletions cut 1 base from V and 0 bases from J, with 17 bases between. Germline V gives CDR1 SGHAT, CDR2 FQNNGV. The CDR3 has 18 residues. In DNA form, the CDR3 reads TGTGCCAGCAGCTTAGTTCCCTGGCGCGGTACTAGCACAGATACGCAGTATTTT. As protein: CASSLVPWRGTSTDTQYF. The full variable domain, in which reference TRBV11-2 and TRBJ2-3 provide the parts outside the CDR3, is EAGVAQSPRYKIIEKRQSVAFWCNPISGHATLYWYQQILGQGPKLLIQFQNNGVVDDSQLPKDRFSAERLKGVDSTLKIQPAKLEDSAVYLCASSLVPWRGTSTDTQYFGPGTRLTVL.

CDR3 sequence: CASSQDTGQGFSPLHF. The CDR3 DNA reads as TGCGCCAGCAGCCAAGATACAGGACAGGGATTTTCACCCCTCCACTTT. The rearrangement joins TRBV4-3 to TRBJ1-6; 8 nucleotides match TRBD1. Germline V gives CDR1 LGHNA, CDR2 YSLEER. V was pared by 0 bases and J by 9 bases, with 7 bases of the junction left unmatched. This CDR3 has 16 residues.

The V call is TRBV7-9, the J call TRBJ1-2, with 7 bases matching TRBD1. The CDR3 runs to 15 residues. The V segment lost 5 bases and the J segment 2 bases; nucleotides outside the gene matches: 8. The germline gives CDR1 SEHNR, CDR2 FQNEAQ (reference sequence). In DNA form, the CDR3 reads TGTGCCAGCAGCATTACAGGGGTGGAGAACTATGGCTACACCTTC. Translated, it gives CASSITGVENYGYTF.

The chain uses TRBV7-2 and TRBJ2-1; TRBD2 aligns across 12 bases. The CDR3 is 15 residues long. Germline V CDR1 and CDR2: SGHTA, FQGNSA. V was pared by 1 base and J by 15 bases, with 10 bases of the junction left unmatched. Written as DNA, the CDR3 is TGTGCCAGCAGCTTAGATGGCCTAGCGGGGGGGCGGGTGTTCTTC. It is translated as CASSLDGLAGGRVFF.

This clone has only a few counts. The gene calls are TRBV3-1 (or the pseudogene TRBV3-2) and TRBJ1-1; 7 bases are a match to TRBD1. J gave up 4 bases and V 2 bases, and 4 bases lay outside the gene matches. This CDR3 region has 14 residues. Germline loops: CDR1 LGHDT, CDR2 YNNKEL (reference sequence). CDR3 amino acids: CASSQSAGGTEAFF. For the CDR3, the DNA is TGTGCCAGCAGCCAATCCGCAGGGGGCACTGAAGCTTTCTTT.

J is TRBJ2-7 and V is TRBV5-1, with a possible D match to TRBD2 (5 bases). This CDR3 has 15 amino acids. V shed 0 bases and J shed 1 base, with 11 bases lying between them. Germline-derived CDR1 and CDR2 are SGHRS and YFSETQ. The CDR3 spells CASSLAAGLSYEQYV. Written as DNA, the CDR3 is TGCGCCAGCAGCTTGGCGGCGGGCCTTTCCTACGAGCAGTACGTC.

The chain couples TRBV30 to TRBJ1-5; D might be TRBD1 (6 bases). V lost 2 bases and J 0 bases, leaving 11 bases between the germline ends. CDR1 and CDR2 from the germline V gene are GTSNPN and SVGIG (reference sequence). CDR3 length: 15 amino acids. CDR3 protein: CAWSIDRLSNQPQHF. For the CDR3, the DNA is TGTGCCTGGAGTATAGACAGGCTTAGCAATCAGCCCCAGCATTTT.

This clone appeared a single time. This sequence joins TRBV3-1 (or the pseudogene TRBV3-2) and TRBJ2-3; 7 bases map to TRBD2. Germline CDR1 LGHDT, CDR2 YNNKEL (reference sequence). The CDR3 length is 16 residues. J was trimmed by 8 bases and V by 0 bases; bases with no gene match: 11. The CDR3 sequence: CASSQDSSGKRATQYF. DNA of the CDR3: TGTGCCAGCAGCCAAGATTCTAGCGGAAAAAGGGCTACGCAGTATTTT.

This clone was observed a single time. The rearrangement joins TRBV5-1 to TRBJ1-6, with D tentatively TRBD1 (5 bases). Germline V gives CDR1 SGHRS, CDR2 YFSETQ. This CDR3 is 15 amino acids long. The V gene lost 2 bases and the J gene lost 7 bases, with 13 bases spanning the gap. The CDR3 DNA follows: TGCGCCAGCAGCTTCTATGGGGCCGAGAATTCACCCCTCCACTTT. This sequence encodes CASSFYGAENSPLHF.

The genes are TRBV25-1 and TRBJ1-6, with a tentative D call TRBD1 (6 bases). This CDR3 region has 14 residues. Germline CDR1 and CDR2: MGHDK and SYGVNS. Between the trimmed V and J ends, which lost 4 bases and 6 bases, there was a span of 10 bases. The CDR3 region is CASSVQGANSPLHF. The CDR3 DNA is TGTGCCAGCAGTGTACAGGGAGCTAATTCACCCCTCCACTTT. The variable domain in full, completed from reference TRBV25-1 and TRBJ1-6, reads EADIYQTPRYLVIGTGKKITLECSQTMGHDKMYWYQQDPGMELHLIHYSYGVNSTEKGDLSSESTVSRIRTEHFPLTLESARPSHTSQYLCASSVQGANSPLHFGNGTRLTVT.

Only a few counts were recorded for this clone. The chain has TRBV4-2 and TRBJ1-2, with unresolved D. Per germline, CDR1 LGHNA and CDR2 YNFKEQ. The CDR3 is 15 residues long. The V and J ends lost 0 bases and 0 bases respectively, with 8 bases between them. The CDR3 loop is CASSQDQAANYGYTF. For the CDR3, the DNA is TGTGCCAGCAGCCAAGATCAGGCAGCTAACTATGGCTACACCTTC.

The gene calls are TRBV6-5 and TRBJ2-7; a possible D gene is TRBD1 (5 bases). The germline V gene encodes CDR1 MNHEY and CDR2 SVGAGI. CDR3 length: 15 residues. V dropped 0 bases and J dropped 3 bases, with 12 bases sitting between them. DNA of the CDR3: TGTGCCAGCAGTTACTCGACAGACCCCTTCTACGAGCAGTACGTC. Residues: CASSYSTDPFYEQYV.

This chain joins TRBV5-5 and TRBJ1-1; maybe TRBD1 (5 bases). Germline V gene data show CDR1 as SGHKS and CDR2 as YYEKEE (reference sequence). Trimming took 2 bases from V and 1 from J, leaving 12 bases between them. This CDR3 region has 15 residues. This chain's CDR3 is CASSLRRATNTEAFF. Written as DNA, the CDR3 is TGTGCCAGCAGCTTACGCAGGGCCACGAACACTGAAGCTTTCTTT.

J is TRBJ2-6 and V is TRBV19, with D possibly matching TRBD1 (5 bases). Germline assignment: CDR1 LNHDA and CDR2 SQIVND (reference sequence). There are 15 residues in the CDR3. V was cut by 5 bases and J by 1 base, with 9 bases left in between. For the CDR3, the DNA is TGTGCCAGTAGTTTTGGACATTCTGGGGCCAACGTCCTGACTTTC. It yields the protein CASSFGHSGANVLTF.

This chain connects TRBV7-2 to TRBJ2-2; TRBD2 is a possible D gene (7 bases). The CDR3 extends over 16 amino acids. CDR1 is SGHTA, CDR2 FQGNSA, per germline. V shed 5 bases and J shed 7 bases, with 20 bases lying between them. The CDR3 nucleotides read TGTGCCAGCAGCCCACCGGTCGGGGGGCGGATCGGGGAGCTGTTTTTT. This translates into CASSPPVGGRIGELFF.

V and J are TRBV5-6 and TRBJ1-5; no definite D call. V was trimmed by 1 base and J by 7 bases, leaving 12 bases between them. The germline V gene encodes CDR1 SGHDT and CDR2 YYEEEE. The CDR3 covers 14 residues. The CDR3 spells CASSLLGAQQPQHF. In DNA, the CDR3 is TGTGCCAGCAGCTTGCTAGGCGCACAACAGCCCCAGCATTTT.

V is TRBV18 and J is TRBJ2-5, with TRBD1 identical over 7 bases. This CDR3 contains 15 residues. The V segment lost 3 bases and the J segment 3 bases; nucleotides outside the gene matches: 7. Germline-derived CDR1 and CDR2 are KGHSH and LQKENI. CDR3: CASSPRGQEKETQYF. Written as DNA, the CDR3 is TGTGCCAGCTCACCCCGCGGACAGGAAAAAGAGACCCAGTACTTC. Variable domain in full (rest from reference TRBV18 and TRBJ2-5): NAGVMQNPRHLVRRRGQEARLRCSPMKGHSHVYWYRQLPEEGLKFMVYLQKENIIDESGMPKERFSAEFPKEGPSILRIQQVVRGDSAAYFCASSPRGQEKETQYFGPGTRLLVL.

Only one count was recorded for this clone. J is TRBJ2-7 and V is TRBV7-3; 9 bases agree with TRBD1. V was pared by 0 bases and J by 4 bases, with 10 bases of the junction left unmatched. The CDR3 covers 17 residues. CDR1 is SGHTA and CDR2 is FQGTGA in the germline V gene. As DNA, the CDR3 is TGTGCCAGCAGCTTAACGTTCCGGGACAGGGTACAGTACGAGCAGTACTTC. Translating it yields CASSLTFRDRVQYEQYF.

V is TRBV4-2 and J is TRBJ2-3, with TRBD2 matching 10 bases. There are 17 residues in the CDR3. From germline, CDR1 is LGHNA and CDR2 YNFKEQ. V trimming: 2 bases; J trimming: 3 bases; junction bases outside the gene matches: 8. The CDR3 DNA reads TGTGCCAGCAGCCAACGGACTAGCGGTGAGGGAACAGATACGCAGTATTTT. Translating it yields CASSQRTSGEGTDTQYF.

The CDR3 sequence: CASSEVFEGNQPQHF. CDR3 DNA: TGTGCCAGCAGTGAAGTTTTCGAGGGCAATCAGCCCCAGCATTTT. The J gene is TRBJ1-5, the V gene TRBV6-1, with no clear D. Germline V gene sequence: CDR1 MNHNS, CDR2 SASEGT. V was shortened by 1 base and J by 2 bases, with 9 bases between the two germline ends. The CDR3 has 15 residues.

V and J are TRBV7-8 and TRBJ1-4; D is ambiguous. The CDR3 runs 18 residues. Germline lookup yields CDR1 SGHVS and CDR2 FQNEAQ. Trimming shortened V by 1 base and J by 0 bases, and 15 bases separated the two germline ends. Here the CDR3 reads CASSLGSRRFATNEKLFF. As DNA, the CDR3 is TGTGCCAGCAGCTTAGGGAGTAGGAGGTTTGCAACTAATGAAAAACTGTTTTTT. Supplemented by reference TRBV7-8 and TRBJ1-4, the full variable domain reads GAGVSQSPRYKVAKRGQDVALRCDPISGHVSLFWYQQALGQGPEFLTYFQNEAQLDKSGLPSDRFFAERPEGSVSTLKIQRTQQEDSAVYLCASSLGSRRFATNEKLFFGSGTQLSVL.

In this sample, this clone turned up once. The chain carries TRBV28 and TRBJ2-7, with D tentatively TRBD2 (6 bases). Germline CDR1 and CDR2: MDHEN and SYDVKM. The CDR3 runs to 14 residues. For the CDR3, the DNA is TGTGCCAGCAGTTTGGGTTTGGGGAGGCAGGGTTGGGTTGTC. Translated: CASSLGLGRQGWVV.

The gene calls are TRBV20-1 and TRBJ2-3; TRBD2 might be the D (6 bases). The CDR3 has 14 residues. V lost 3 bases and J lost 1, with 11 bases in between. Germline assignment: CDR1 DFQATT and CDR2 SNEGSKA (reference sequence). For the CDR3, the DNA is TGCAGTGCTAGTGGGCGGGGAGGCACAGATACGCAGTATTTT. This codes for CSASGRGGTDTQYF.